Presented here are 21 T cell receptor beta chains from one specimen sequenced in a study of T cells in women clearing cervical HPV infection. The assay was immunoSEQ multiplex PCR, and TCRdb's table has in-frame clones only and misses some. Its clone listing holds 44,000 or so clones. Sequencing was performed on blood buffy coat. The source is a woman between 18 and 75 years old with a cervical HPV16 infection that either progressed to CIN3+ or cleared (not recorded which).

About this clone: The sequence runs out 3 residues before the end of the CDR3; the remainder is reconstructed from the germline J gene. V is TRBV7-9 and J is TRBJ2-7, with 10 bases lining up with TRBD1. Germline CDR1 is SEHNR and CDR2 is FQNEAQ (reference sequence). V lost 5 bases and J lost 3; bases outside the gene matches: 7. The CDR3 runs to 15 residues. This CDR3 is CASSGPGTGDYEQYF. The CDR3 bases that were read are TGTGCCAGCAGCGGGCCCGGGACAGGGGACTACGAG. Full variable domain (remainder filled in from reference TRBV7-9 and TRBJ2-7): DTGVSQNPRHKITKRGQNVTFRCDPISEHNRLYWYRQTLGQGPEFLTYFQNEAQLEKSRLLSDRFSAERPKGSFSTLEIQRTEQGDSAMYLCASSGPGTGDYEQYFGPGTRLTVT.

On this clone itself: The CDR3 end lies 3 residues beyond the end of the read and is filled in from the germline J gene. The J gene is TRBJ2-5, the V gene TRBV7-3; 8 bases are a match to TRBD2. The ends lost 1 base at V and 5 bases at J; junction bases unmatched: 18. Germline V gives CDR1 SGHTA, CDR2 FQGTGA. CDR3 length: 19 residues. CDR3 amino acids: CASSLRGSGSRGERETQYF. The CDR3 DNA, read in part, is TGTGCCAGCAGCTTAAGGGGTTCCGGCTCGCGGGGGGAACGGGAGACC.

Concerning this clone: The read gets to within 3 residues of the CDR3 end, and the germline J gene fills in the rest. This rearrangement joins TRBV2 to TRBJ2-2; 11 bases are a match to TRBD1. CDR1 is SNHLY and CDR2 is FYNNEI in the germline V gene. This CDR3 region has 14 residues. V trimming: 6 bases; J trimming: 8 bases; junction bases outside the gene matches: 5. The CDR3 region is CASRGTGGIGELFF. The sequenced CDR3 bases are TGTGCCAGCAGGGGGACAGGGGGGATTGGGGAG. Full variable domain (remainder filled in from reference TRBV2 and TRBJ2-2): EPEVTQTPSHQVTQMGQEVILRCVPISNHLYFYWYRQILGQKVEFLVSFYNNEISEKSEIFDDQFSVERPDGSNFTLKIRSTKLEDSAMYFCASRGTGGIGELFFGEGSRLTVL.

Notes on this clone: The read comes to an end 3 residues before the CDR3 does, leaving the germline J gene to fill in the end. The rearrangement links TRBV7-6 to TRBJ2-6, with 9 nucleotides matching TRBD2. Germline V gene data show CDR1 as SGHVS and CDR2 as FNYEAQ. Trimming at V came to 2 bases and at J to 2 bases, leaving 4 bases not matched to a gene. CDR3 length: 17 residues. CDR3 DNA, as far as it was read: TGTGCCAGCAGCTTATCGGCTAGCGGGGCTGGGGCCAACGTC. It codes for CASSLSASGAGANV. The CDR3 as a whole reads CASSLSASGAGANVLTF.

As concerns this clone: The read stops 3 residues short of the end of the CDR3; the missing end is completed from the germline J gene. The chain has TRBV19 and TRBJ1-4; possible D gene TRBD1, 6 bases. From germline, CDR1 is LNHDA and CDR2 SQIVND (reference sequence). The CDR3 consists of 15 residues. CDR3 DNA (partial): TGTGCCAGTAGTATAAGGGGAACCAACAGGGTCACA. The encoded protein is CASSIRGTNRVT. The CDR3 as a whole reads CASSIRGTNRVTLFF.

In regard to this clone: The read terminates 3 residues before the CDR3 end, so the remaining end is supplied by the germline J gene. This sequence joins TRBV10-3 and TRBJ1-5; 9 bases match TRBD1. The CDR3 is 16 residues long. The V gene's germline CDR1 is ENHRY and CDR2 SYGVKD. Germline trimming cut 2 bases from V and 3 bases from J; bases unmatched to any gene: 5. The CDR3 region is CAISEPDRGFNQPQHF. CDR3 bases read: TGTGCCATCAGTGAGCCCGACAGGGGGTTCAATCAGCCC.

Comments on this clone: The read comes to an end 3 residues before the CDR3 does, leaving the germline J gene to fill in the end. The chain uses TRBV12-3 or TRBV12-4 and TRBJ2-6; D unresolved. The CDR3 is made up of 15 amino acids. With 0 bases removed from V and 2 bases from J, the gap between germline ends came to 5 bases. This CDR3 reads CASSLAKAGANVLTF. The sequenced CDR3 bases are TGTGCCAGCAGTTTAGCAAAGGCTGGGGCCAACGTC.

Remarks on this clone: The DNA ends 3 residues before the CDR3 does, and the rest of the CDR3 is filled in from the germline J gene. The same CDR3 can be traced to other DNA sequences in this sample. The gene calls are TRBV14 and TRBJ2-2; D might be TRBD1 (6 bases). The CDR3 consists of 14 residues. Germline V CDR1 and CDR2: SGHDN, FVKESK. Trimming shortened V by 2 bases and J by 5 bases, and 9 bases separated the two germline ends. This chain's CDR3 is CASSQSRGTGELFF. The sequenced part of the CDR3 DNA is TGTGCCAGCAGCCAATCAAGGGGGACCGGGGAG.

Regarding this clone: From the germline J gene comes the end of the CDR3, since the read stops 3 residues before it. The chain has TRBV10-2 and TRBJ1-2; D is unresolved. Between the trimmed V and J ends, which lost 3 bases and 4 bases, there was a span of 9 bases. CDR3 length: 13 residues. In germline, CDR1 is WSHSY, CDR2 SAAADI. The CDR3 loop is CASSEASFYGYTF. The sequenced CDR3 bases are TGCGCCAGCAGTGAAGCGTCTTTCTATGGC.

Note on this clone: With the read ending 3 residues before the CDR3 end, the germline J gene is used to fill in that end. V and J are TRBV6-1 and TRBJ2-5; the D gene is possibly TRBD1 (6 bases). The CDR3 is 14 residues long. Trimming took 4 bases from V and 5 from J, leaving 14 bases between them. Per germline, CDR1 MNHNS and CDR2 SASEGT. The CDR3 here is CASSGPGTRETQYF. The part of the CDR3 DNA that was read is TGTGCCAGCAGTGGCCCCGGGACAAGGGAGACC.

CDR3 in amino acids: CASSPGTGPDTQYF. The CDR3 DNA, read in part, is TGCGCCAGCAGCCCGGGGACAGGGCCGGATACG. The rearrangement uses TRBV5-1 and TRBJ2-3; 9 nucleotides match TRBD1. The DNA ends 3 residues before the CDR3 does, and the rest of the CDR3 is filled in from the germline J gene. The germline V gene has CDR1 SGHRS and CDR2 YFSETQ. V lost 4 bases to trimming and J lost 6 bases; unmatched junction nucleotides: 6. CDR3 length: 14 amino acids.

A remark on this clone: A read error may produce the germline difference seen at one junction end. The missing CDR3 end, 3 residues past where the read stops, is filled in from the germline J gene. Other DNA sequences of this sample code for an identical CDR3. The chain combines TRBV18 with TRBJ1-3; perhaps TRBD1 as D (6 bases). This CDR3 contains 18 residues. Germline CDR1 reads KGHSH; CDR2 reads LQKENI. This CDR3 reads CASSPFHVTTARRDTIYF. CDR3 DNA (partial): TGTGCCAGCTCACCATTTCATGTTACCACGGCCCGTCGGGACACG.

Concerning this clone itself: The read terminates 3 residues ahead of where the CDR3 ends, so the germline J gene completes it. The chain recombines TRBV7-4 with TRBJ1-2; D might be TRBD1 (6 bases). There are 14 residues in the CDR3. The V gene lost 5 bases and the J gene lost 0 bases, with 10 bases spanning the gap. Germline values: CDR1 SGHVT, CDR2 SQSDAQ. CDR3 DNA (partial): TGTGCCAGCAGCAGGACAGTCCCTAACTATGGC. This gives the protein CASSRTVPNYG. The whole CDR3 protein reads CASSRTVPNYGYTF.

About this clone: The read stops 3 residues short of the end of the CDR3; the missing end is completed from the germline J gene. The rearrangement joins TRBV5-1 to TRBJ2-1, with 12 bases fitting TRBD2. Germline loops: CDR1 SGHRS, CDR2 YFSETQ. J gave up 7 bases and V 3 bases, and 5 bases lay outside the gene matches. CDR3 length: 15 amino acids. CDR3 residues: CASSSRLAGVNEQFF. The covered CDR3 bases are TGCGCCAGCAGCTCTAGACTAGCGGGGGTAAATGAG.

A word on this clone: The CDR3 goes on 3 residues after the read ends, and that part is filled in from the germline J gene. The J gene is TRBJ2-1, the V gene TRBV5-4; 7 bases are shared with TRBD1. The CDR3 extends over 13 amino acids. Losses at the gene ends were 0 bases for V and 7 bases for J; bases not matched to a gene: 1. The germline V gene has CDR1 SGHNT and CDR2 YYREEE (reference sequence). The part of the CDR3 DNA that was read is TGTGCCAGCAGCTTGGTGGGACAGAATGAG. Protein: CASSLVGQNE. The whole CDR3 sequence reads CASSLVGQNEQFF.

The CDR3 protein is CASRPERHSNQPQHF. The CDR3 DNA, read in part, is TGTGCCAGCAGGCCAGAGCGGCATAGCAATCAGCCC. The chain links TRBV7-9 to TRBJ1-5; D unresolved. The sequenced fragment ends 3 residues before the CDR3 boundary, so the rest is inferred from the germline J gene. The CDR3 covers 15 residues. Trimming took off 6 bases at V and 0 bases at J, with 12 bases between the two ends. Germline CDR1 SEHNR, CDR2 FQNEAQ (reference sequence).

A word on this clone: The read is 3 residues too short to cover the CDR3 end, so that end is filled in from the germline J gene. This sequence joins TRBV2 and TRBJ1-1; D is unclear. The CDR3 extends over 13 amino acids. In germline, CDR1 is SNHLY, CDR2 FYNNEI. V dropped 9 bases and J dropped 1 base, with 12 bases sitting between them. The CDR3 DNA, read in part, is TGTGCCAGGCAGCTCAAGGGGAACACTGAA. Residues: CARQLKGNTE. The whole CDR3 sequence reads CARQLKGNTEAFF.

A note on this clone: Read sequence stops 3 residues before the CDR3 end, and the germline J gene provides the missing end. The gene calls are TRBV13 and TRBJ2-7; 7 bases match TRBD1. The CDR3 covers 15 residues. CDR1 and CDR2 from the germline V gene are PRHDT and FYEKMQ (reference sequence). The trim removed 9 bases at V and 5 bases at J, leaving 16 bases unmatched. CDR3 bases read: TGTGCCAGTCCGAATACCGGGACAGAAGGCAACGAG. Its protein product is CASPNTGTEGNE. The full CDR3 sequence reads CASPNTGTEGNEQYF.

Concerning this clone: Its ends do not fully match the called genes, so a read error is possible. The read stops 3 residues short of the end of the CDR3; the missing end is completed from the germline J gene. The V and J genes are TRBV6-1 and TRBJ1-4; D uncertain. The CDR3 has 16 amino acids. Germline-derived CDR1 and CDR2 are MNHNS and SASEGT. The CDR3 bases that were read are TGTGCCAGCAGTGAAAGAGGTCAGACAACTCATGAAAAA. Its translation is CASSERGQTTHEK. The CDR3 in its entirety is CASSERGQTTHEKLFF.

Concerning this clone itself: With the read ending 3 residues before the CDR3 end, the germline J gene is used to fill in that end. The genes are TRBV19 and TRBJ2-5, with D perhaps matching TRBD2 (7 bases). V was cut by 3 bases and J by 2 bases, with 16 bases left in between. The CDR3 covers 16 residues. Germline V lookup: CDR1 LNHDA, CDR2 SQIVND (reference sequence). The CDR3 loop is CASSIWGGAEQETQYF. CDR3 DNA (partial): TGTGCCAGTAGTATTTGGGGGGGCGCGGAGCAAGAGACC.

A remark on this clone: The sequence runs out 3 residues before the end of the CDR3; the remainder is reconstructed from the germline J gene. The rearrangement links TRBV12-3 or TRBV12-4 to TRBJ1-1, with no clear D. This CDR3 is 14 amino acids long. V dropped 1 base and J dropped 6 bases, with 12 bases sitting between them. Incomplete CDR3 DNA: TGTGCCAGCAGTTTAGTCGGGGTTGCTCCTGAA. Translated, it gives CASSLVGVAPE. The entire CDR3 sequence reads CASSLVGVAPEAFF.